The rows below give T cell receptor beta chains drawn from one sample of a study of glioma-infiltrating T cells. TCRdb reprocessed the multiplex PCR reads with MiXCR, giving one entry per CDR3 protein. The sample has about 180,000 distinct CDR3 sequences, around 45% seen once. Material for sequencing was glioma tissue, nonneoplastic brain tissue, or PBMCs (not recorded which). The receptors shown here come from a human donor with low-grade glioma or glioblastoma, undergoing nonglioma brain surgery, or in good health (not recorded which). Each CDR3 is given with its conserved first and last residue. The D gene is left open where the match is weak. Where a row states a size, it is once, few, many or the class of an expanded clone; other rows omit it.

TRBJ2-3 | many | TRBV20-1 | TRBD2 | CSARGLAGGNTQYF | TGCAGTGCTAGAGGACTAGCGGGAGGAAATACGCAGTATTTT
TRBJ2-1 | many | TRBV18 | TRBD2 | CASSPPAGGDEQFF | TGTGCCAGCTCACCTCCAGCGGGAGGGGATGAGCAGTTCTTC
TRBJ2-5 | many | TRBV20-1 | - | CSASLEVGTQYF | TGCAGTGCTAGCTTAGAGGTCGGGACCCAGTACTTC
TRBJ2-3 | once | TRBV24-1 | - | CATSDVGGEYF | TGTGCCACCAGTGATGTTGGGGGCGAGTATTTT
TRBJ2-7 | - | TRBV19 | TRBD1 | CASSTGTGTGDTF | TGTGCCAGTAGTACCGGGACCGGGACAGGGGACACCTTC
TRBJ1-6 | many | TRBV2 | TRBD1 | CASRGQGYGPLHF | TGTGCCAGCAGGGGACAGGGTTATGGACCCCTCCACTTT
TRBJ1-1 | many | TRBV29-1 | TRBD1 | CSAGRQGQRAFF | TGCAGCGCTGGTAGACAGGGGCAGAGAGCTTTCTTT
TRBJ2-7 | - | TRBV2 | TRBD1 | CASRTGAAYEQYF | TGTGCCAGCAGGACAGGGGCGGCCTACGAGCAGTACTTC
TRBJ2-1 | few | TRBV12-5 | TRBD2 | CASGLLAGSSYNEQFF | TGTGCTAGTGGTTTGTTAGCGGGGAGCTCCTACAATGAGCAGTTCTTC
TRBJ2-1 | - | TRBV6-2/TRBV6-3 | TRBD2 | CASSPLAVYNKQFF | TGTGCCAGTAGTCCCCTAGCGGTATACAATAAGCAGTTCTTC
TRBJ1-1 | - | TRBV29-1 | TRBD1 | CSGNTGATEAFF | TGCAGCGGCAACACAGGGGCCACTGAAGCTTTCTTT
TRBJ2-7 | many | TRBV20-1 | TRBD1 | CSAQDRVTVYEQYF | TGCAGTGCTCAGGACAGGGTGACGGTGTACGAGCAGTACTTC
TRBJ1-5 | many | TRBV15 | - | CATSRGQDGNQPQHF | TGTGCCACCAGCAGAGGGCAGGACGGCAATCAGCCCCAGCATTTT
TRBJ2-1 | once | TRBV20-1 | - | CSVEDIPHGGEQFF | TGCAGCGTTGAAGATATACCCCACGGTGGTGAGCAGTTCTTC
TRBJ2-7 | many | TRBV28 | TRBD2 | CASSRTSGHTYEQYF | TGTGCCAGCAGTCGGACTAGCGGGCACACCTACGAGCAGTACTTC
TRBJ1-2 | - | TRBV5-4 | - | CASSFMTALGSGYTF | TGTGCCAGCAGCTTTATGACAGCGTTGGGGTCTGGCTACACCTTC
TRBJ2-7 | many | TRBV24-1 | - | CATSSSDTSYEQYF | TGTGCCACCAGCTCCTCGGACACTAGCTACGAGCAGTACTTC
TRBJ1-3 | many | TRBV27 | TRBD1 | CASSRTGTGGNTIYF | TGTGCCAGCAGCCGGACAGGGACCGGTGGAAACACCATATATTTT
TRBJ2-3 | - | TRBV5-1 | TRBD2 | CASSLPGGGDTQYF | TGCGCCAGCAGCTTGCCCGGGGGGGGAGATACGCAGTATTTT
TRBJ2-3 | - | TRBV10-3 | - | CAIRTGESRTDTQYF | TGTGCCATCAGAACGGGCGAGTCACGCACAGATACGCAGTATTTT
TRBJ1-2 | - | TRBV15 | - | CSTSSRQWNYGYTF | TGTTCCACCAGCAGCCGACAGTGGAACTATGGCTACACCTTC
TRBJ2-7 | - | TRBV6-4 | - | CASSDAPPGRMDEQYF | TGTGCCAGCAGTGACGCCCCCCCAGGGAGGATGGACGAGCAGTACTTC
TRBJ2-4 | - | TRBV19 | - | CASSIDYDRFNLAKNIQYF | TGTGCCAGTAGTATAGATTATGACAGGTTCAACCTAGCCAAAAACATTCAGTACTTC
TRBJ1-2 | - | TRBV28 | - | CANSLGENYGYTF | TGTGCCAACAGTTTGGGGGAAAACTATGGCTACACCTTC
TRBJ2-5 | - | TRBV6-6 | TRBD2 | CASELAGAETQYF | TGTGCCAGCGAATTGGCGGGAGCAGAGACCCAGTACTTC
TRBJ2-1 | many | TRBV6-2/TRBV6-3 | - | CASSYSTSLINNEQFF | TGTGCCAGCAGTTACTCTACTAGCCTTATTAACAATGAGCAGTTCTTC
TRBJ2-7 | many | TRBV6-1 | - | CASSGTGEGSYEQYF | TGTGCCAGCAGCGGCACAGGGGAGGGCTCCTACGAGCAGTACTTC
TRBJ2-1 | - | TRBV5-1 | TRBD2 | CASSYLAGVTNEQFF | TGCGCCAGCAGTTATCTAGCGGGAGTTACGAATGAGCAGTTCTTC
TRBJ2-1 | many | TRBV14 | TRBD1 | CASSSTGGMVGNEQFF | TGTGCCAGCAGCTCGACAGGGGGGATGGTGGGGAATGAGCAGTTCTTC
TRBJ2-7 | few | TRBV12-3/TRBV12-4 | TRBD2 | CASSLYGTNPGLAEPSSYEQYF | TGTGCCAGCAGTTTGTATGGGACAAATCCTGGACTAGCGGAGCCGAGCTCCTACGAGCAGTACTTC
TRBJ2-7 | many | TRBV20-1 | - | CSASSPLGIYEQYF | TGCAGTGCTAGCTCCCCCCTAGGAATCTACGAGCAGTACTTC
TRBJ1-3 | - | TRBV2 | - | CASSRSKPNSGNTIYF | TGTGCCAGCAGCAGAAGTAAGCCAAACTCTGGAAACACCATATATTTT
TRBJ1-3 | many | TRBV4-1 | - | CASSQVVLQTSGNTIYF | TGCGCCAGCAGCCAAGTAGTATTACAGACGTCTGGAAACACCATATATTTT
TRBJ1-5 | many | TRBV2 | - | CASSEEVEGNQPQHF | TGTGCCAGCAGTGAGGAGGTCGAGGGCAATCAGCCCCAGCATTTT
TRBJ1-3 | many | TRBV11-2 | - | CASSFRYTIYF | TGTGCCAGCAGCTTTCGGTACACCATATATTTT
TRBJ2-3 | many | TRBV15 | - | CATSSTSTDTQYF | TGTGCCACCAGCAGTACGAGCACAGATACGCAGTATTTT